The 10 T cell receptor beta chains below come from one sample, sequenced in a study of response to subunit inactivated influenza vaccine. TCRdb reanalysed the RT-PCR reads using MiXCR and keeps one entry per CDR3 protein. The sample lists some 480,000 distinct CDR3 sequences; approximately 9.9% were seen once. Material: PBMCs from blood, obtained more than 35 days after vaccination. The receptor source for this set is a man between 50 and 59 years old who received an inactivated influenza vaccine.

This clonotype was counted only a few times. The V and J genes are TRBV4-2 and TRBJ1-2; no definite D call. Germline loops: CDR1 LGHNA, CDR2 YNFKEQ. With 0 bases removed from V and 3 bases from J, the gap between germline ends came to 5 bases. There are 13 residues in the CDR3. For the CDR3, the DNA is TGTGCCAGCAGCCAAGACAGTTACTATGGCTACACCTTC. Protein: CASSQDSYYGYTF.

The rearrangement uses TRBV10-2 and TRBJ2-3; weak D call: TRBD1 (5 bases). Trimming stripped 3 bases from V and 6 bases from J, with 10 bases between. The CDR3 runs 13 residues. Germline CDR1 is WSHSY and CDR2 is SAAADI. DNA for the CDR3: TGCGCCAGCAGTGAAGGGGTTAGGGATACGCAGTATTTT. This translates into CASSEGVRDTQYF.

This clonotype was found a few times. The genes are TRBV7-2 and TRBJ2-7; D possibly matches TRBD1 or TRBD2 (5 bases each). This CDR3 spans 13 amino acids. Germline V CDR1 and CDR2: SGHTA, FQGNSA. Trimming stripped 0 bases from V and 11 bases from J, with 14 bases between. CDR3 residues: CASSLARDQKEYF. DNA of the CDR3: TGTGCCAGCAGCTTAGCCCGGGACCAAAAGGAGTACTTC.

The chain carries TRBV4-3 and TRBJ1-5, with D perhaps TRBD1 (6 bases). V dropped 0 bases and J dropped 2 bases, with 14 bases sitting between them. The CDR3 contains 17 residues. Germline CDR1 reads LGHNA; CDR2 reads YSLEER. CDR3 nucleotide sequence: TGCGCCAGCAGCCAAGATTTCGGGGGCTGGGGCAATCAGCCCCAGCATTTT. Encoded protein: CASSQDFGGWGNQPQHF.

This chain connects TRBV2 to TRBJ2-7; 11 bases agree with TRBD1. V shed 7 bases and J 4 bases; nucleotides not matched to a gene: 12. There are 16 residues in the CDR3. Germline V CDR1 and CDR2: SNHLY, FYNNEI. The CDR3 DNA follows: TGTGCCAGCACTCTCGGGACAGGGGGAAATTGGTACGAGCAGTACTTC. It translates to CASTLGTGGNWYEQYF.

This clonotype was observed at least ten times. V and J are TRBV20-1 and TRBJ2-1; no firm D call. With 1 base removed from V and 8 bases from J, the gap between germline ends came to 9 bases. Looked up from germline, CDR1 is DFQATT and CDR2 is SNEGSKA (reference sequence). This CDR3 has 12 residues. The CDR3 DNA reads TGCAGTGCTAGAGGTAATAAGGATGAGCAGTTCTTC. This encodes CSARGNKDEQFF.

This clonotype was seen ten or more times. This sequence joins TRBV5-1 and TRBJ2-7; 9 positions agree with TRBD2. There are 15 residues in the CDR3. The trim removed 4 bases at V and 2 bases at J, leaving 7 bases unmatched. Germline CDR1 reads SGHRS; CDR2 reads YFSETQ. CDR3 coding DNA: TGCGCCAGCAGCCACTATAGCGGGAGCGCCTACGAGCAGTACTTC. It codes for CASSHYSGSAYEQYF.

Remarks on this clonotype: A much larger clonotype is one base distant, so this may be a read error. This chain links TRBV30 with TRBJ1-1; 8 nucleotides align to TRBD1. Germline CDR1 GTSNPN, CDR2 SVGIG (reference sequence). The CDR3 loop spans 17 amino acids. J lost 0 bases, V lost 7 bases, and 16 bases had no gene match. In DNA, the CDR3 is TGTGCCTACCAAAGGTGGACACAGGGGGGTCTGAACACTGAAGCTTTCTTT. Translating gives CAYQRWTQGGLNTEAFF.

This clonotype was picked up a small number of times. The chain joins TRBV20-1 to TRBJ1-2, with D possibly matching TRBD1 (5 bases). Per the germline V gene, CDR1 is DFQATT and CDR2 is SNEGSKA (reference sequence). This CDR3 is 11 amino acids long. The V gene lost 3 bases and the J gene lost 10 bases, with 12 bases spanning the gap. This chain's CDR3 is CSARDLGDYTF. In nucleotides, the CDR3 is TGCAGTGCTAGGGATTTAGGGGACTACACCTTC.

This clonotype was picked up a small number of times. The chain has TRBV20-1 and TRBJ2-3; 12 bases fit TRBD2. The V gene's germline CDR1 is DFQATT and CDR2 SNEGSKA (reference sequence). The CDR3 loop spans 16 amino acids. The junction had 5 bases not matched to a gene; V was cut back by 3 bases and J by 1 base. DNA for the CDR3: TGCAGTGCTAGGTCGACTAGCGGGGGACGCACAGATACGCAGTATTTT. Translation: CSARSTSGGRTDTQYF.